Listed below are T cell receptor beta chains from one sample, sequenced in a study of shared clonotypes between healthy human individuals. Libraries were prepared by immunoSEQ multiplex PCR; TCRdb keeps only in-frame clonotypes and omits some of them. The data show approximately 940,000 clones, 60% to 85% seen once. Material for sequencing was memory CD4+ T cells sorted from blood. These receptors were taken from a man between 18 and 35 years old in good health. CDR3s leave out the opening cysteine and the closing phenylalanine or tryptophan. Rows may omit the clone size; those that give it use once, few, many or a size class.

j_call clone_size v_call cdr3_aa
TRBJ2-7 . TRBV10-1 ASSESRLAEANEQY
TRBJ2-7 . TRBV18 ASSPMVSHEQY
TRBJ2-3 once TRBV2 ASSGDSRTDTQY
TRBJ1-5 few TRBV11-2 ASSLTAGRDQPQH
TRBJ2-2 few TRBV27 ASSRVPGELF
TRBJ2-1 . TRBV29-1 SVERGGNEQF
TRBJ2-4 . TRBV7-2 ASSLAGGPLQY
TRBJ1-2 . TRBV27 ASSLKGGGYGYT
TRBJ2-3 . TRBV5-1 ASSSGQGHTDTQY
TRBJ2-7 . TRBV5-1 ASSLIPLYEQY
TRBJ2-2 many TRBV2 ASSAYSGSSGELF
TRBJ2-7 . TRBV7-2 ASSLAGTASYEQY
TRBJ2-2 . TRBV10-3 AISGPNTGELF
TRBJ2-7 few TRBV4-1 ASSQDLAGFSYEQY
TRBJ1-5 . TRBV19 ASSIVGRGRNSNQPQH
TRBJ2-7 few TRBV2 ASSDAGYEQY